These 6 T cell receptor beta chains were all obtained from the same sample, sequenced in a study of blood T cell repertoires in COVID-19. Here immunoSEQ multiplex PCR was the method, and the copy in TCRdb shows in-frame clones only, minus some. The sample holds roughly 130,000 clones, more than 60% seen once. The sequenced material came from peripheral blood. All receptors come from a man aged 45-65 years with acute or convalescent COVID-19.

This clone was seen only once. The chain carries TRBV3-1 (or the pseudogene TRBV3-2) and TRBJ1-3; D is undetermined. Trimming shortened V by 0 bases and J by 1 base, and 7 bases separated the two germline ends. CDR1 is LGHDT, CDR2 YNNKEL, per germline (reference sequence). There are 15 residues in the CDR3. The CDR3 loop reads CASSQDLNSGNTIYF. DNA for the CDR3: TGTGCCAGCAGCCAAGATTTAAATTCTGGAAACACCATATATTTT.

This chain joins TRBV19 and TRBJ2-5; D is perhaps TRBD2 (5 bases). This CDR3 comprises 14 residues. Trimming pared 2 bases from V and 2 bases from J, leaving 9 bases between. CDR1 is LNHDA and CDR2 is SQIVND in the germline V gene (reference sequence). The CDR3 coding sequence is TGTGCCAGTAGTATAATCTCGGGGCAAGAGACCCAGTACTTC. This sequence encodes CASSIISGQETQYF.

This chain connects TRBV4-1 to TRBJ1-2, with D uncertain. This CDR3 spans 15 amino acids. Trimming removed 0 bases from V and 6 bases from J, with 14 bases in between. Per the germline V gene, CDR1 is MGHRA and CDR2 is YSYEKL. Written as DNA, the CDR3 is TGCGCCAGCAGCCAAGATTGGGAACAGCGGAATGGCTACACCTTC. As protein: CASSQDWEQRNGYTF.

This rearrangement joins TRBV2 to TRBJ1-5; TRBD1 aligns across 9 bases. The CDR3 loop spans 15 amino acids. From germline, CDR1 is SNHLY and CDR2 FYNNEI. V lost 6 bases, J lost 3 bases, and 6 bases stayed unmatched. This CDR3 is CASRTTGGNNQPQHF. The CDR3, as DNA: TGTGCCAGCAGGACCACAGGGGGCAACAATCAGCCCCAGCATTTT. The full variable domain, with the rest looked up from reference TRBV2 and TRBJ1-5, is EPEVTQTPSHQVTQMGQEVILRCVPISNHLYFYWYRQILGQKVEFLVSFYNNEISEKSEIFDDQFSVERPDGSNFTLKIRSTKLEDSAMYFCASRTTGGNNQPQHFGDGTRLSIL.

CDR3 DNA: TGTGCTAGTGGTTCGGGGGACAGCTATAATCAGCCCCAGCATTTT. Protein product: CASGSGDSYNQPQHF. The chain carries TRBV12-5 and TRBJ1-5, with TRBD1 identical over 7 bases. This CDR3 has 15 amino acids. With 4 bases clipped from V and 4 bases from J, the junction kept 7 bases outside the gene matches. Germline loops: CDR1 LGHNT, CDR2 FRNRAP.

The chain carries TRBV5-4 and TRBJ1-1, with D possibly matching TRBD1 (5 bases). The germline V gene has CDR1 SGHNT and CDR2 YYREEE (reference sequence). V lost 3 bases and J 8 bases, leaving 11 bases between the germline ends. The length of the CDR3 is 12 residues. The CDR3 loop is CASSSAYREAFF. The CDR3 DNA reads as TGTGCCAGCAGCTCGGCCTACAGGGAAGCTTTCTTT.